These 16 T cell receptor beta chains came from one sample sequenced in a study of blood T cell repertoires in COVID-19. Profiling relied on immunoSEQ multiplex PCR, and the TCRdb table lists in-frame clones only, not all of them. The table includes hundreds of thousands of clones, approximately 85% detected once. Sequencing was performed on peripheral blood. These receptors all stem from a man aged 45-65 years with active or convalescent COVID-19.

The V gene is TRBV19, the J gene TRBJ1-5, with D possibly being TRBD1 (5 bases). With 2 bases removed from V and 9 bases from J, the gap between germline ends came to 8 bases. Germline CDR1 and CDR2: LNHDA and SQIVND (reference sequence). CDR3 length: 12 residues. CDR3 in DNA: TGTGCCAGTAGTATACTTGGGGCGCCCCAGCATTTT. This translates into CASSILGAPQHF.

This sequence joins TRBV6-5 and TRBJ1-6; 7 bases agree with TRBD1. Germline V gene sequence: CDR1 MNHEY, CDR2 SVGAGI. The CDR3 covers 13 residues. V gave up 2 bases and J gave up 16 bases; unmatched junction bases: 8. DNA for the CDR3: TGTGCCAGCAGTTACCGGGACAGAAAAGAACTCCACTTT. As protein: CASSYRDRKELHF.

The rearrangement uses TRBV19 and TRBJ2-1; TRBD1 agrees at 9 bases. The CDR3 consists of 15 residues. Germline lookup yields CDR1 LNHDA and CDR2 SQIVND (reference sequence). Trimming took 3 bases from V and 6 from J; bases not matched to a gene: 6. DNA of the CDR3: TGTGCCAGTAGTATCTCCGGGACAGGGACCAATGAGCAGTTCTTC. Translating gives CASSISGTGTNEQFF.

The V gene is TRBV10-3, the J gene TRBJ2-7; the match to TRBD1 covers 7 bases. Germline CDR1 reads ENHRY; CDR2 reads SYGVKD. The J segment lost 5 bases and the V segment lost 6 bases, leaving 7 bases of the junction unmatched. This CDR3 comprises 13 residues. DNA for the CDR3: TGTGCCATCAGCACTGGTGACAGGGACGAGCAGTACTTC. Translated, it gives CAISTGDRDEQYF.

The rearrangement joins TRBV18 to TRBJ1-1, with TRBD1 matching 7 bases. The V segment lost 6 bases and the J segment 4 bases; nucleotides outside the gene matches: 5. The CDR3 consists of 13 residues. Germline loops: CDR1 KGHSH, CDR2 LQKENI. CDR3 in amino acids: CASSIRDSTEAFF. The CDR3, as DNA: TGTGCCAGCTCCATCCGGGACAGCACTGAAGCTTTCTTT.

The chain combines TRBV5-6 with TRBJ1-1; 9 nucleotides match TRBD1. Germline trimming cut 4 bases from V and 4 bases from J; bases unmatched to any gene: 5. The CDR3 is made up of 14 amino acids. Germline lookup yields CDR1 SGHDT and CDR2 YYEEEE. The CDR3 nucleotides are TGTGCCAGCAGCCACCGACAGGGGGGCACTGAAGCTTTCTTT. It translates to CASSHRQGGTEAFF.

The rearrangement uses TRBV2 and TRBJ2-2, with D maybe TRBD2 (6 bases). Germline CDR1 and CDR2: SNHLY and FYNNEI. Trimming left V 2 bases short and J 0 bases short, with 10 bases between. The CDR3 is made up of 16 amino acids. CDR3 sequence reads: CASSEWRDPNTGELFF. As DNA, the CDR3 is TGTGCCAGCAGTGAATGGCGGGACCCGAACACCGGGGAGCTGTTTTTT.

The chain links TRBV7-8 to TRBJ2-7; D uncertain. The ends were cut back, 1 base at V and 4 bases at J, with 8 bases in the middle. The germline gives CDR1 SGHVS, CDR2 FQNEAQ. The CDR3 has 13 residues. CDR3 residues: CASSLGYGYEQYF. DNA for the CDR3: TGTGCCAGCAGCTTAGGGTACGGGTACGAGCAGTACTTC.

CDR3 in amino acids: CASSPSSGPYEQYF. The DNA of the CDR3 is TGTGCCAGCAGCCCATCTAGCGGCCCCTACGAGCAGTACTTC. The rearrangement uses TRBV3-1 (or the pseudogene TRBV3-2) and TRBJ2-7; 7 bases map to TRBD2. The junction had 5 bases not matched to a gene; V was cut back by 4 bases and J by 2 bases. CDR1 LGHDT and CDR2 YNNKEL come from the germline V gene (reference sequence). The CDR3 consists of 14 residues.

The V and J genes are TRBV5-4 and TRBJ2-1, with 11 bases aligning to TRBD2. Per the germline V gene, CDR1 is SGHNT and CDR2 is YYREEE (reference sequence). The CDR3 loop spans 16 amino acids. V dropped 0 bases and J dropped 4; count of bases not matched to a gene: 3. CDR3 DNA: TGTGCCAGCAGCTTGGTACTAGCGGGAGTATACAATGAGCAGTTCTTC. Translating gives CASSLVLAGVYNEQFF.

V is TRBV6-4 and J is TRBJ2-3; TRBD2 agrees at 8 bases. With V trimmed by 7 bases and J by 4 bases, 7 bases remained unmatched. There are 14 residues in the CDR3. CDR1 MRHNA and CDR2 SNTAGT come from the germline V gene. The CDR3 DNA is TGTGCCAGCAAGCTTGGAGCGGGAGCAGATACGCAGTATTTT. Protein sequence: CASKLGAGADTQYF.

This rearrangement joins TRBV5-1 to TRBJ1-2, with a possible D match to TRBD1 (5 bases). The V gene lost 1 base and the J gene lost 3 bases, with 7 bases spanning the gap. The CDR3 has 13 residues. Germline loops: CDR1 SGHRS, CDR2 YFSETQ. CDR3 region: CASSLSQDYGYTF. The CDR3 DNA reads as TGCGCCAGCAGCTTGTCACAGGACTATGGCTACACCTTC.

The chain is built from TRBV19 and TRBJ1-5, with a tentative D call TRBD1 (6 bases). The CDR3 covers 13 residues. V was cut by 7 bases and J by 4 bases, with 11 bases left in between. Germline V gene sequence: CDR1 LNHDA, CDR2 SQIVND (reference sequence). CDR3 loop: CASTGVWNQPQHF. The CDR3 DNA reads TGTGCCAGTACAGGGGTTTGGAATCAGCCCCAGCATTTT. Supplemented by reference TRBV19 and TRBJ1-5, the full variable domain reads DGGITQSPKYLFRKEGQNVTLSCEQNLNHDAMYWYRQDPGQGLRLIYYSQIVNDFQKGDIAEGYSVSREKKESFPLTVTSAQKNPTAFYLCASTGVWNQPQHFGDGTRLSIL.

The rearrangement joins TRBV6-2 or TRBV6-3 to TRBJ2-1; a weak D match, TRBD2 (6 bases). CDR3 length: 17 amino acids. From germline, CDR1 is MNHEY and CDR2 SVGEGT. The germline V and J ends were trimmed by 7 bases and 8 bases, with 27 bases remaining between them. This CDR3 reads CASNYKGGDSTPHEQFF. For the CDR3, the DNA is TGTGCCAGCAATTATAAAGGAGGGGACTCGACCCCCCATGAGCAGTTCTTC.

The chain combines TRBV27 with TRBJ1-5; D gene unclear. CDR1 and CDR2 (germline): MNHEY, SMNVEV (reference sequence). The CDR3 is made up of 16 amino acids. V was cut by 1 base and J by 5 bases, with 15 bases left in between. The chain's CDR3 is CASSLLSSGNDQPQHF. For the CDR3, the DNA is TGTGCCAGCAGTTTATTATCTAGCGGGAATGATCAGCCCCAGCATTTT.

This rearrangement joins TRBV5-1 to TRBJ2-1, with TRBD1 identical over 9 bases. V dropped 4 bases and J dropped 8; count of bases not matched to a gene: 10. CDR1 is SGHRS and CDR2 is YFSETQ in the germline V gene. The CDR3 consists of 15 residues. The CDR3 DNA reads as TGCGCCAGCAGCCGCCGGGACAGGGCCTCGGATGAGCAGTTCTTC. This codes for CASSRRDRASDEQFF. The full variable domain, with the rest looked up from reference TRBV5-1 and TRBJ2-1, is KAGVTQTPRYLIKTRGQQVTLSCSPISGHRSVSWYQQTPGQGLQFLFEYFSETQRNKGNFPGRFSGRQFSNSRSEMNVSTLELGDSALYLCASSRRDRASDEQFFGPGTRLTVL.